This record concerns one T cell receptor beta chain sequence. This clone was observed at least ten times. It lacks a known antigen. The sample holds no much larger clone one base away, and base qualities are not on file. This sample is drawn from a study of blood T cell repertoires in COVID-19 (dated by TCRdb to about 2020). About the full investigation: The collaborator samples originated in the United States, Italy and Spain and spanned the acute and convalescent phases of COVID-19. The prospective study material was composed of cDNA or gDNA derived from T cells, B-cell-depleted T cells, or PBMCs. The dataset comprised deeply sampled blood TCRbeta repertoires from subjects exposed to, actively infected with, or recovered from COVID-19. A freely available public database, intended as a resource for researchers studying the immune response to SARS-CoV-2, is where the repertoires were released. The samples were drawn from the first 160 participants of the ongoing ImmuneRACE study and from 950 to 1,500 subjects provided by 6 global collaborators. Sample metadata almost always included a de-identified subject ID, COVID-19 status, age in years and sex. Where available, HLA class I and class II types were obtained from metadata supplied by the sample provider rather than from assay-based typing.

TCRbeta CDR3 regions were amplified from genomic DNA by means of the immunoSEQ Assay, a bias-controlled multiplex PCR. In the source study's methods: Nucleated cell counts per sample were estimated from amplification of reference gene primers within the assay. Sequence reads were collapsed and filtered to measure the absolute abundance of every unique TCRbeta CDR3 rearrangement. For each sample, productive Simpson clonality was calculated as the square root of Simpson's diversity index across productive rearrangements. The clones in this table, taken by TCRdb from immuneACCESS, are in-frame only. Not every clone is retained; where verified, under half of the shortfall comes from an unresolved V gene, and the cause of the rest is unknown. The DNA gave D and trimming, while V, J and clone size come from that table. The sample table records 140,000 or so clones; roughly 80% of these occur just once. Approximately 8% of the sample goes to the ten largest clones.

What the research found in general, with its limitations: Clinical and demographic metadata were provided uncurated, with the amount varying by source and participant.

V and J are truncated by 0 bases and 0 bases respectively, leaving an intervening sequence of 15 bases. Measured from the cysteine to the phenylalanine, the CDR3 is 18 residues long. The retained sequence is limited to the CDR3, 54 bases, with the frame set at the first base. Per the germline V gene, SGHVS is the CDR1 and FQNEAQ is the CDR2. Collaborating institutions collected whole blood in K2EDTA tubes following their own protocols. For TCRbeta analysis, collaborators shipped samples as frozen whole blood, isolated PBMCs, or DNA extracted from either of those sample types. The clonotype originates from a man in his fifties or sixties with active or convalescent COVID-19. Sequenced: peripheral blood. The chain employs TRBV7-8 and TRBJ2-1; no confident D gene assignment can be made. The CDR3 loop reads CASSLAASLKYSYNEQFF. The DNA sequence is given as TGTGCCAGCAGCTTAGCGGCTTCCCTCAAGTACTCCTACAATGAGCAGTTCTTC.